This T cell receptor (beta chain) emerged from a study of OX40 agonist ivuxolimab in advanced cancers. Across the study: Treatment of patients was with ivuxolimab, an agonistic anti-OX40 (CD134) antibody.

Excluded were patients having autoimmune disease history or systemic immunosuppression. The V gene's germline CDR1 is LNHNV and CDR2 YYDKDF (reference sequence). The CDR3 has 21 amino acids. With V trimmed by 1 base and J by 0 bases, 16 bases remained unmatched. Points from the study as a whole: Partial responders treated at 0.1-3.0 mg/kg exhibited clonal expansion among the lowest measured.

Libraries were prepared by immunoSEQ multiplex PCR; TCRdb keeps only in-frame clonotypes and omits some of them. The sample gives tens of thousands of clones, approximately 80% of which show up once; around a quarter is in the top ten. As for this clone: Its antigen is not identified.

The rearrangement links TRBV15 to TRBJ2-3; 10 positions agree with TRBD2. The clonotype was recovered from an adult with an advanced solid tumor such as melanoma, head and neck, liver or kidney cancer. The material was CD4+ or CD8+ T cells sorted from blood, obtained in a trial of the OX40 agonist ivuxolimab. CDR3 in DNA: TGTGCCACCAGCAGAGGATCCCCAAGCGGGGGGGCCACTTCTAGCACAGATACGCAGTATTTT. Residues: CATSRGSPSGGATSSTDTQYF.